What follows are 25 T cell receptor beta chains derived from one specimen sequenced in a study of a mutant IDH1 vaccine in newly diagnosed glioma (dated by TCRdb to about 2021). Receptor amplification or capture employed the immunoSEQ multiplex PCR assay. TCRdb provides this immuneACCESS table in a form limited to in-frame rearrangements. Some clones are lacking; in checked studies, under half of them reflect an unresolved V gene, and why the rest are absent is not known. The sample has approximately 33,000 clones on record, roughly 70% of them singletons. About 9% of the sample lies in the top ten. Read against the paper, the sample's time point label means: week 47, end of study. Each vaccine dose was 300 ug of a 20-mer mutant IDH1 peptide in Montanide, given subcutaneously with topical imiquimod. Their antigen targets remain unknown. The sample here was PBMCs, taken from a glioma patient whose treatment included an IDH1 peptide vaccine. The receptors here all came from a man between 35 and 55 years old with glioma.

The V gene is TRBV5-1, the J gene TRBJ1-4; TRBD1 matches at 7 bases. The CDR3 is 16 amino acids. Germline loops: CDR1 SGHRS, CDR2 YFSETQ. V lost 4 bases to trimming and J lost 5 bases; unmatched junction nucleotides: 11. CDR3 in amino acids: CASSPEGQKVNEKLFF. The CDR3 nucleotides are TGCGCCAGCAGCCCTGAGGGACAGAAAGTGAATGAAAAACTGTTTTTT.

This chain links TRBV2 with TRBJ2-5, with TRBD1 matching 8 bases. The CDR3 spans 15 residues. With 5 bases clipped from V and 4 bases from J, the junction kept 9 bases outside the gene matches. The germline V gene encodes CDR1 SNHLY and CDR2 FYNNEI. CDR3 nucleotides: TGTGCCAGCAGTCAACGACAGGGGCCCGCAGAGACCCAGTACTTC. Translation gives CASSQRQGPAETQYF.

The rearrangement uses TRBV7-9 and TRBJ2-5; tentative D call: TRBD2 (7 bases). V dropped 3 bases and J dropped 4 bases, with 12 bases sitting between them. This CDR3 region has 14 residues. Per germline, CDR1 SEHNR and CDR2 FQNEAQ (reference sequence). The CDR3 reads CASSLGGAGETQYF. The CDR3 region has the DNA TGTGCCAGCAGCTTGGGGGGGGCTGGAGAGACCCAGTACTTC.

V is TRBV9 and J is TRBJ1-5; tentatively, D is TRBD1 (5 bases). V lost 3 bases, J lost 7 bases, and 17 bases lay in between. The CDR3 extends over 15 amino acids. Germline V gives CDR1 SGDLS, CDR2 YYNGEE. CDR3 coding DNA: TGTGCCAGCAGCGGAGCTCTGGGGGAAGGGCAGCCCCAGCATTTT. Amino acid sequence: CASSGALGEGQPQHF.

The CDR3 protein is CASSLVGGQTNYGYTF. For the CDR3, the DNA is TGTGCCAGCAGCTTAGTTGGTGGGCAGACGAACTATGGCTACACCTTC. V is TRBV7-9 and J is TRBJ1-2; D is uncertain. Germline V gives CDR1 SEHNR, CDR2 FQNEAQ (reference sequence). V was clipped by 1 base and J by 2 bases, with 14 bases between them. The CDR3 covers 16 residues. The variable domain in full, with the rest retrieved from reference TRBV7-9 and TRBJ1-2, is DTGVSQNPRHKITKRGQNVTFRCDPISEHNRLYWYRQTLGQGPEFLTYFQNEAQLEKSRLLSDRFSAERPKGSFSTLEIQRTEQGDSAMYLCASSLVGGQTNYGYTFGSGTRLTVV.

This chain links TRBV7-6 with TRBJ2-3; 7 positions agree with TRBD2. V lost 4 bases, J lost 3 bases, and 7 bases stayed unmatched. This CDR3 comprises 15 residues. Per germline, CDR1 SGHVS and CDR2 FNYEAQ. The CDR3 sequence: CASSSAGVNTDTQYF. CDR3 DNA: TGTGCCAGCAGCTCCGCGGGAGTAAATACAGATACGCAGTATTTT.

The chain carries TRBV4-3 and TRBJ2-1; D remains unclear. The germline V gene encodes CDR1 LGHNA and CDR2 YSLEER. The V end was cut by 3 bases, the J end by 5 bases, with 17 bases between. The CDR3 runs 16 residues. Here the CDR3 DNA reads TGCGCCAGCAGCCAGGGATCCCCGATCGCTGACAATGAGCAGTTCTTC. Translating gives CASSQGSPIADNEQFF.

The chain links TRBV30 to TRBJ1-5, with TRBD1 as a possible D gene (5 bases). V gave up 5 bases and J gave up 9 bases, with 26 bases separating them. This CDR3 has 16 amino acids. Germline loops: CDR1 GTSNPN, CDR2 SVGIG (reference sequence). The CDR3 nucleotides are TGTGCCTGGTTCACCCCTGGGACGGACGGAGTTGGGCCCCAGCATTTT. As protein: CAWFTPGTDGVGPQHF.

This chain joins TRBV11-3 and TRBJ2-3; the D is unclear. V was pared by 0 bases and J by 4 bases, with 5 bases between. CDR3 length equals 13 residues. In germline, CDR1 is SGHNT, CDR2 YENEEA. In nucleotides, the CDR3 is TGTGCCAGCAGCTTAGAGTCGGCAGATACGCAGTATTTT. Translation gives CASSLESADTQYF.

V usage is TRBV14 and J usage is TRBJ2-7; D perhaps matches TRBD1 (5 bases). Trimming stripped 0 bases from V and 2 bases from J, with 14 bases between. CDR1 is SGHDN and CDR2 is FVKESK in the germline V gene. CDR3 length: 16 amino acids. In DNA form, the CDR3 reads TGTGCCAGCAGCCAAGAGACCAGGACACGTACCTACGAGCAGTACGTC. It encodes CASSQETRTRTYEQYV.

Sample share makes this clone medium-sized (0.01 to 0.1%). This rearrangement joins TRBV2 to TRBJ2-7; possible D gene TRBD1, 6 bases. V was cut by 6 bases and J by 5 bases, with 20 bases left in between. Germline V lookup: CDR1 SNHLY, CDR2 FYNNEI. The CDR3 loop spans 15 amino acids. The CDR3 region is CASRSPGTKTDEQYF. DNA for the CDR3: TGTGCCAGCAGGTCACCCGGGACAAAGACAGACGAGCAGTACTTC.

The CDR3 DNA sequence: TGTGCCAGTAGTAGGGGCTCCGGGGCTGATAATGAAAAACTGTTTTTT. Its protein is CASSRGSGADNEKLFF. The J gene is TRBJ1-4, the V gene TRBV19, with D maybe TRBD1 (5 bases). The CDR3 covers 16 residues. V was clipped by 4 bases and J by 4 bases, with 16 bases between them. CDR1 is LNHDA and CDR2 is SQIVND in the germline V gene (reference sequence).

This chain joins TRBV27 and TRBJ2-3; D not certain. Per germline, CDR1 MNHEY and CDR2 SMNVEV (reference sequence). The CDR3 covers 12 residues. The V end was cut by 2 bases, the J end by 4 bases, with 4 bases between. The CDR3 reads CASSLRADTQYF. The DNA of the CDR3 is TGTGCCAGCAGTTTACGGGCAGATACGCAGTATTTT.

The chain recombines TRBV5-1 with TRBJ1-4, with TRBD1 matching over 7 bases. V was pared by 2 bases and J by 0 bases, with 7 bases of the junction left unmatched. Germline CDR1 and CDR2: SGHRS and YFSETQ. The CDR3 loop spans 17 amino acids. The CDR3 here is CASSFRGQSATNEKLFF. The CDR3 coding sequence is TGCGCCAGCAGCTTTCGGGGACAGAGTGCAACTAATGAAAAACTGTTTTTT.

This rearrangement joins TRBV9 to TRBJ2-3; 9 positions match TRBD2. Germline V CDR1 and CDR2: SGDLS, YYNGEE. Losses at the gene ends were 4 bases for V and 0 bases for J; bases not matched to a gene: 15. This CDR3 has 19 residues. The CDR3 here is CASSPSLAGVAHSTDTQYF. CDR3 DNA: TGTGCCAGCAGCCCTAGTTTAGCGGGAGTAGCTCATAGCACAGATACGCAGTATTTT.

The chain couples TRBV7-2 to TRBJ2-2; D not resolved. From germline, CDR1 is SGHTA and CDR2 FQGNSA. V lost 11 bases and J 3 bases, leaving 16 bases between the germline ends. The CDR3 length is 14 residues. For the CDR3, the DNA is TGTGCCTCGGGTGGCGGTCTTCACACCGGGGAGCTGTTTTTT. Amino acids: CASGGGLHTGELFF.

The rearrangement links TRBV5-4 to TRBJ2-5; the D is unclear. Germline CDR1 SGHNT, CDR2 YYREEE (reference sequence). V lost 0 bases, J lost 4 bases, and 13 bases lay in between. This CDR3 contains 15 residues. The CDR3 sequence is CASSLEGSPGETQYF. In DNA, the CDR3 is TGTGCCAGCAGCTTGGAGGGCTCTCCGGGAGAGACCCAGTACTTC.

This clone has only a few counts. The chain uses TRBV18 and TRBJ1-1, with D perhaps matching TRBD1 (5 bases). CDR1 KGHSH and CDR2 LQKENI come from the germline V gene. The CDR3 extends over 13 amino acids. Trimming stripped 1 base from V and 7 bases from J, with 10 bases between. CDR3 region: CASSPLSGVEAFF. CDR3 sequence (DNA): TGTGCCAGCTCACCACTGTCGGGGGTTGAAGCTTTCTTT.

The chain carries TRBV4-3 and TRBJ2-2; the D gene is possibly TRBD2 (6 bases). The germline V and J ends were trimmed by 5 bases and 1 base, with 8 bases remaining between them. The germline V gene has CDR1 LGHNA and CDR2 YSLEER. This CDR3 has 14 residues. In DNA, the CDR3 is TGCGCCAGCAGCGAGGGAGGGAACACCGGGGAGCTGTTTTTT. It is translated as CASSEGGNTGELFF.

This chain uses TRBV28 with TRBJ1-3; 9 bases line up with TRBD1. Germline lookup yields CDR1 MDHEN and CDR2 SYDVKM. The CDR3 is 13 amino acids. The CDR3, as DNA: TGTAGCACAGGGGGCCTTCCTGGAAACACCATATATTTT. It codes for CSTGGLPGNTIYF. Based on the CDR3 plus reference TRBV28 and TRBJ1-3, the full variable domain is DVKVTQSSRYLVKRTGEKVFLECVQDMDHENMFWYRQDPGLGLRLIYFSYDVKMKEKGDIPEGYSVSREKKERFSLILESASTNQTSMYLCSTGGLPGNTIYFGEGSWLTVV.

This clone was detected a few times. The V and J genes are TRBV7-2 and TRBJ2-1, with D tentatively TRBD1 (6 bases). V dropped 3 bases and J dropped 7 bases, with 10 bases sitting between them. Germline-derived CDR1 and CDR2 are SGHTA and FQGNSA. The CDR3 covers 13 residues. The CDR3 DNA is TGTGCCAGCAGCTTTAGAAGGGGGAATGAGCAGTTCTTC. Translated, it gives CASSFRRGNEQFF. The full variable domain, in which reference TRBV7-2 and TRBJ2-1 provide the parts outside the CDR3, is GAGVSQSPSNKVTEKGKDVELRCDPISGHTALYWYRQSLGQGLEFLIYFQGNSAPDKSGLPSDRFSAERTGGSVSTLTIQRTQQEDSAVYLCASSFRRGNEQFFGPGTRLTVL.

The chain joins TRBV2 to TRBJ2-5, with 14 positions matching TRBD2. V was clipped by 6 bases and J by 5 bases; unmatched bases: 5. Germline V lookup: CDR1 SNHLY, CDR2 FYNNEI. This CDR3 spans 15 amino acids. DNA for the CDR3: TGTGCCAGCAGGGGACTAGCGGGAGTCGGGGAGACCCAGTACTTC. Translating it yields CASRGLAGVGETQYF. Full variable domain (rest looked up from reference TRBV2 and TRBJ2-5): EPEVTQTPSHQVTQMGQEVILRCVPISNHLYFYWYRQILGQKVEFLVSFYNNEISEKSEIFDDQFSVERPDGSNFTLKIRSTKLEDSAMYFCASRGLAGVGETQYFGPGTRLLVL.

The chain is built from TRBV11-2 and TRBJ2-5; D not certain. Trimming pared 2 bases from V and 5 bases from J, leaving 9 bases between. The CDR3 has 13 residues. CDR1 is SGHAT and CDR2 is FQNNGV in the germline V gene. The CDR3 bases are TGTGCCAGCAGCTTACAGACCATGGAGACCCAGTACTTC. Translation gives CASSLQTMETQYF.

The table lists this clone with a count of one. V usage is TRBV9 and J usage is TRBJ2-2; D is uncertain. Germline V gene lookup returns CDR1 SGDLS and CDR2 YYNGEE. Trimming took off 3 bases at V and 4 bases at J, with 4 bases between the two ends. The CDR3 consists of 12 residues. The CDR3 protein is CASSASTGELFF. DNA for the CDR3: TGTGCCAGCAGCGCCTCCACCGGGGAGCTGTTTTTT.

CDR3 loop: CASSPGASGSHEQYF. DNA for the CDR3: TGTGCCAGCAGCCCCGGGGCTAGCGGGAGCCACGAGCAGTACTTC. The gene calls are TRBV7-9 and TRBJ2-7, with 10 bases fitting TRBD2. The germline V gene has CDR1 SEHNR and CDR2 FQNEAQ (reference sequence). The V gene end was trimmed by 5 bases and the J gene end by 5 bases; junction bases not matched to a gene: 9. The CDR3 covers 15 residues.